The clone carrying this TCR beta chain was detected only a few times. As yet, its antigen is unknown. Trimming pared 7 bases from V and 2 bases from J, leaving 9 bases between. The germline CDR1 and CDR2 sequences are MDHEN and SYDVKM. The CDR3 loop spans 14 amino acids. From RNA transcripts, TCR beta CDR3 regions were amplified. An initial round of RT-PCR targeting the TCR CDR3 relied on the HTBI primer set. TCRdb reprocessed the multiplex PCR reads with MiXCR, giving one entry per CDR3 protein. The table lists approximately 430,000 distinct CDR3 sequences, less than 20% of them singletons, with 7.5% to 8% in the top ten. This sample was included in a study of T cells in Graves' hyperthyroidism and ophthalmopathy. Study conclusions and caveats: Median prediction lead before ophthalmopathy onset was 6.5 months with the model. Most thyroid clonotypes that were expanded above 0.001 also turned up in blood.

The V and J genes are TRBV28 and TRBJ1-6, with a weak D call TRBD1 (5 bases). The sequencing sample was made of blood. The receptor was isolated from a woman aged 18-35 years with Graves' hyperthyroidism. The DNA of the CDR3 is TGTGCCAGCAAAGAGGGACCCTATAATTCACCCCTCCACTTT. This sequence encodes CASKEGPYNSPLHF.